Following are 28 T cell receptor beta chains from one sample sequenced in a study of blood T cell repertoires in COVID-19. Sequencing was performed with immunoSEQ multiplex PCR; in TCRdb, only in-frame clones are kept and a portion is missing. The profile shows approximately 230,000 clones, roughly 80% of them singletons. Sequencing was performed on peripheral blood. Every receptor here comes from a man of 80 years or more with acute or convalescent COVID-19.

The chain is built from TRBV19 and TRBJ2-3; 7 bases align to TRBD2. The length of the CDR3 is 14 residues. CDR1 and CDR2 (germline): LNHDA, SQIVND (reference sequence). J was trimmed by 3 bases and V by 5 bases; bases with no gene match: 5. The CDR3: CASSQTSATDTQYF. The CDR3 coding sequence is TGTGCCAGTAGTCAAACTAGCGCGACAGATACGCAGTATTTT. Using reference TRBV19 and TRBJ2-3 for the parts outside the CDR3, the full variable domain is DGGITQSPKYLFRKEGQNVTLSCEQNLNHDAMYWYRQDPGQGLRLIYYSQIVNDFQKGDIAEGYSVSREKKESFPLTVTSAQKNPTAFYLCASSQTSATDTQYFGPGTRLTVL.

Note on this clone: The same CDR3 also results from other DNA sequences found in this sample. The V call is TRBV19, the J call TRBJ1-5; tentatively, D is TRBD1 (5 bases). V was pared by 6 bases and J by 5 bases, with 11 bases between. The germline V gene encodes CDR1 LNHDA and CDR2 SQIVND (reference sequence). This CDR3 comprises 13 residues. The CDR3 region is CASSGGIYQPQHF. The CDR3 bases are TGTGCCAGTAGCGGGGGAATTTATCAGCCCCAGCATTTT. Combining the CDR3 with reference TRBV19 and TRBJ1-5 gives the whole variable domain DGGITQSPKYLFRKEGQNVTLSCEQNLNHDAMYWYRQDPGQGLRLIYYSQIVNDFQKGDIAEGYSVSREKKESFPLTVTSAQKNPTAFYLCASSGGIYQPQHFGDGTRLSIL.

This chain joins TRBV5-1 and TRBJ2-7, with 9 bases fitting TRBD1. The germline gives CDR1 SGHRS, CDR2 YFSETQ. This CDR3 region has 15 residues. Trimming took 4 bases from V and 1 from J; bases not matched to a gene: 6. CDR3 DNA: TGCGCCAGCAGCACCCGGGACAGGGAGTCCTACGAGCAGTACTTC. Protein sequence: CASSTRDRESYEQYF.

The V gene is TRBV5-1, the J gene TRBJ2-7; 11 bases agree with TRBD2. Trimming cost V 0 bases and J 6 bases; bases outside gene matches: 11. Germline V gives CDR1 SGHRS, CDR2 YFSETQ. This CDR3 is 17 amino acids long. Written as DNA, the CDR3 is TGCGCCAGCAGCTTGGGCCTAGCGGGAGGATTCCGCATCGAGCAGTACTTC. Translated: CASSLGLAGGFRIEQYF.

The V call is TRBV19, the J call TRBJ1-5, with TRBD1 matching over 7 bases. This CDR3 spans 16 amino acids. V shed 7 bases, J shed 1 base, and the junction held 10 bases outside the gene matches. Germline V lookup: CDR1 LNHDA, CDR2 SQIVND (reference sequence). CDR3 nucleotides: TGTGCCAGTACCGCGACGACAGGGATCAGCAATCAGCCCCAGCATTTT. This codes for CASTATTGISNQPQHF.

In this sample, this clone turned up once. The chain employs TRBV10-3 and TRBJ2-7; 10 nucleotides agree with TRBD1. The CDR3 length is 16 residues. Germline CDR1 and CDR2: ENHRY and SYGVKD. V lost 6 bases and J lost 3; bases outside the gene matches: 11. CDR3 in DNA: TGTGCCATCAGGGGCCCCTCGGGACAGGGGAACTACGAGCAGTACTTC. Residues: CAIRGPSGQGNYEQYF.

This clone was seen once. This sequence joins TRBV18 and TRBJ2-1, with D possibly matching TRBD1 (6 bases). Germline values: CDR1 KGHSH, CDR2 LQKENI. The CDR3 contains 14 residues. V lost 2 bases, J lost 8 bases, and 13 bases lay in between. This chain's CDR3 is CASSPNLGADEQFF. The CDR3 DNA reads as TGTGCCAGCTCACCAAATCTGGGGGCAGATGAGCAGTTCTTC.

The rearrangement joins TRBV4-1 to TRBJ2-3; 7 nucleotides match TRBD2. The J segment lost 2 bases and the V segment lost 0 bases, leaving 5 bases of the junction unmatched. Germline V gene sequence: CDR1 MGHRA, CDR2 YSYEKL. This CDR3 comprises 16 residues. CDR3 sequence reads: CASSQDSGAFTDTQYF. The CDR3 DNA reads as TGCGCCAGCAGCCAAGACAGCGGGGCGTTCACAGATACGCAGTATTTT.

The rearrangement uses TRBV3-1 (or the pseudogene TRBV3-2) and TRBJ2-3, with 8 positions matching TRBD2. This CDR3 is built from 15 residues. Per the germline V gene, CDR1 is LGHDT and CDR2 is YNNKEL (reference sequence). Trimming took 4 bases from V and 1 from J; bases not matched to a gene: 4. CDR3 loop: CASSLPAGGTDTQYF. CDR3 DNA: TGTGCCAGCAGCCTCCCAGCGGGGGGCACAGATACGCAGTATTTT.

This clone was observed a few times. The junction departs from germline at one end; a sequencing error may be responsible. CDR3 sequence reads: CAGRTVSGNTIYF. The DNA of the CDR3 is TGTGCCGGCAGGACAGTCTCTGGAAACACCATATATTTT. The chain employs TRBV9 and TRBJ1-3; tentative D call: TRBD1 (6 bases). The CDR3 has 13 residues. From germline, CDR1 is SGDLS and CDR2 YYNGEE.

The gene calls are TRBV19 and TRBJ1-3, with D unclear. This CDR3 has 15 residues. The germline V gene encodes CDR1 LNHDA and CDR2 SQIVND (reference sequence). V lost 3 bases to trimming and J lost 4 bases, with 13 bases between them. The CDR3 spells CASSIWQKTGNTIYF. In DNA, the CDR3 is TGTGCCAGTAGTATCTGGCAGAAAACCGGAAACACCATATATTTT. The full variable domain, rest sourced from reference TRBV19 and TRBJ1-3, is DGGITQSPKYLFRKEGQNVTLSCEQNLNHDAMYWYRQDPGQGLRLIYYSQIVNDFQKGDIAEGYSVSREKKESFPLTVTSAQKNPTAFYLCASSIWQKTGNTIYFGEGSWLTVV.

V is TRBV20-1 and J is TRBJ1-1, with D maybe TRBD1 (5 bases). The V gene's germline CDR1 is DFQATT and CDR2 SNEGSKA (reference sequence). This CDR3 spans 14 amino acids. The ends were cut back, 3 bases at V and 4 bases at J, with 15 bases in the middle. CDR3 in amino acids: CSASVWGGITEAFF. DNA for the CDR3: TGCAGTGCTAGTGTCTGGGGGGGAATCACTGAAGCTTTCTTT.

The rearrangement uses TRBV27 and TRBJ2-3, with 11 bases aligning to TRBD2. This CDR3 is 15 amino acids long. J gave up 7 bases and V 6 bases, and 9 bases lay outside the gene matches. CDR1 and CDR2 from the germline V gene are MNHEY and SMNVEV (reference sequence). The CDR3 bases are TGTGCCAGCAGCTTCATAGCGGGGGGGCCTAATACGCAGTATTTT. The encoded protein is CASSFIAGGPNTQYF.

This clone appeared a few times. The chain carries TRBV2 and TRBJ1-2, with a weak D call TRBD1 (6 bases). The germline V gene encodes CDR1 SNHLY and CDR2 FYNNEI. V was clipped by 7 bases and J by 0 bases, with 18 bases between them. The CDR3 extends over 16 amino acids. This CDR3 reads CASIGVQGKANYGYTF. CDR3 DNA: TGTGCCAGCATCGGGGTCCAGGGGAAAGCTAACTATGGCTACACCTTC.

This rearrangement joins TRBV27 to TRBJ1-5, with 7 bases identical to TRBD1. CDR1 and CDR2 (germline): MNHEY, SMNVEV (reference sequence). The CDR3 extends over 15 amino acids. J was trimmed by 2 bases and V by 5 bases; bases with no gene match: 6. The CDR3 here is CASSTGVFGNQPQHF. The CDR3 bases are TGTGCCAGCAGTACAGGGGTATTCGGCAATCAGCCCCAGCATTTT.

This chain joins TRBV5-6 and TRBJ2-5, with 8 positions matching TRBD1. The CDR3 consists of 15 residues. Germline loops: CDR1 SGHDT, CDR2 YYEEEE. V shed 4 bases and J 3 bases; nucleotides not matched to a gene: 8. The chain's CDR3 is CASSPWTGTKETQYF. DNA for the CDR3: TGTGCCAGCAGCCCTTGGACAGGGACGAAAGAGACCCAGTACTTC.

The genes are TRBV5-6 and TRBJ2-2; D is undetermined. CDR1 is SGHDT and CDR2 is YYEEEE in the germline V gene. Trimming pared 1 base from V and 1 base from J, leaving 11 bases between. This CDR3 has 16 amino acids. DNA of the CDR3: TGTGCCAGCAGCTTGTGGGCAGCTGGGAACACCGGGGAGCTGTTTTTT. Encoded protein: CASSLWAAGNTGELFF.

This chain links TRBV6-2 or TRBV6-3 with TRBJ2-1; D is unclear. The V end lost 0 bases, the J end lost 2 bases, and 11 bases lay between the germline ends. The germline gives CDR1 MNHEY, CDR2 SVGEGT. The CDR3 runs to 16 residues. CDR3 DNA: TGTGCCAGCAGTTACTCGAGAGGAACTACCTACAATGAGCAGTTCTTC. Its protein is CASSYSRGTTYNEQFF.

This clone was seen only once. This chain connects TRBV7-2 to TRBJ1-3; D is unclear. Germline CDR1 reads SGHTA; CDR2 reads FQGNSA. The CDR3 has 15 residues. V lost 2 bases to trimming and J lost 0 bases, with 8 bases between them. The CDR3 DNA follows: TGTGCCAGCAGCTTAAAAGGGAGCTCTGGAAACACCATATATTTT. Amino acids: CASSLKGSSGNTIYF. Filled out from reference TRBV7-2 and TRBJ1-3, the complete variable domain reads GAGVSQSPSNKVTEKGKDVELRCDPISGHTALYWYRQSLGQGLEFLIYFQGNSAPDKSGLPSDRFSAERTGGSVSTLTIQRTQQEDSAVYLCASSLKGSSGNTIYFGEGSWLTVV.

V usage is TRBV15 and J usage is TRBJ1-4; TRBD1 aligns across 11 bases. The CDR3 covers 16 residues. The V gene's germline CDR1 is LNHNV and CDR2 YYDKDF (reference sequence). Trimming at V came to 3 bases and at J to 0 bases, leaving 0 bases not matched to a gene. CDR3 protein: CATSRGQGATNEKLFF. CDR3 coding DNA: TGTGCCACCAGCAGGGGACAGGGGGCAACTAATGAAAAACTGTTTTTT.

The CDR3 loop is CASSLIPSGRPDTQYF. In DNA form, the CDR3 reads TGTGCCAGCAGCTTAATTCCTAGCGGGAGGCCGGATACGCAGTATTTT. This chain uses TRBV7-3 with TRBJ2-3; the match to TRBD2 covers 11 bases. CDR1 is SGHTA and CDR2 is FQGTGA in the germline V gene. The CDR3 has 16 residues. The V gene end was trimmed by 1 base and the J gene end by 6 bases; junction bases not matched to a gene: 6.

This rearrangement joins TRBV2 to TRBJ1-5; D is ambiguous. Germline CDR1 reads SNHLY; CDR2 reads FYNNEI. The CDR3 totals 14 residues. V gave up 8 bases and J gave up 0 bases, with 11 bases separating them. CDR3 residues: CASGRENSNQPQHF. In DNA form, the CDR3 reads TGTGCCAGCGGCCGGGAAAATAGCAATCAGCCCCAGCATTTT.

The chain recombines TRBV19 with TRBJ2-5; 8 bases agree with TRBD1. The CDR3 contains 15 residues. The V gene's germline CDR1 is LNHDA and CDR2 SQIVND (reference sequence). With 8 bases clipped from V and 1 base from J, the junction kept 9 bases outside the gene matches. In nucleotides, the CDR3 is TGTGCCAGTGCTGGCTCCGACAGGGGCCAAGAGACCCAGTACTTC. Translating it yields CASAGSDRGQETQYF.

The chain carries TRBV12-2 and TRBJ1-6; the D call in the table, TRBD1, was not verified against the DNA. TRBV12-2 is an annotated pseudogene. The CDR3 sequence is 20 residues long. The DNA for the CDR3 is TGTGCAAGTCGCCACTTAACCGGACAGGGACGTATATCCTATAATTCACCCCTCCACTTT. This codes for CASRHLTGQGRISYNSPLHF.

J is TRBJ2-1 and V is TRBV24-1, with D maybe TRBD2 (9 bases). V lost 5 bases to trimming and J lost 7 bases, with 29 bases between them. The V gene's germline CDR1 is KGHDR and CDR2 SFDVKD. The CDR3 is made up of 19 amino acids. The CDR3 loop reads CATSAPGGGGAHRANEQFF. The CDR3 DNA follows: TGTGCCACCAGTGCCCCAGGGGGCGGGGGGGCCCATAGGGCTAATGAGCAGTTCTTC.

The V and J genes are TRBV5-1 and TRBJ2-1; a possible D gene is TRBD1 (6 bases). CDR3 length: 17 amino acids. Germline CDR1 is SGHRS and CDR2 is YFSETQ. With 4 bases removed from V and 0 bases from J, the gap between germline ends came to 17 bases. The chain's CDR3 is CASSQGSGALSYNEQFF. In DNA form, the CDR3 reads TGCGCCAGCAGCCAAGGTTCAGGGGCCCTCTCCTACAATGAGCAGTTCTTC.

This clone was observed a few times. V is TRBV7-9 and J is TRBJ1-5; TRBD1 matches 7 bases. This CDR3 spans 14 amino acids. Germline CDR1 reads SEHNR; CDR2 reads FQNEAQ (reference sequence). V shed 6 bases, J shed 4 bases, and the junction held 6 bases outside the gene matches. The CDR3 region is CASSTGVLNQPQHF. The CDR3 DNA reads TGTGCCAGCAGTACAGGGGTATTGAATCAGCCCCAGCATTTT.

This clone was detected only a few times. This chain links TRBV5-1 with TRBJ1-3; weak D call: TRBD1 (6 bases). CDR3 size: 15 residues. Germline assignment: CDR1 SGHRS and CDR2 YFSETQ. Trimming removed 5 bases at V and 0 bases at J, with 12 bases between. The CDR3 nucleotides are TGCGCCAGCAGTTTAGCAGGGGACTCTGGAAACACCATATATTTT. Translation: CASSLAGDSGNTIYF. The complete variable domain, with remaining parts taken from reference TRBV5-1 and TRBJ1-3, reads KAGVTQTPRYLIKTRGQQVTLSCSPISGHRSVSWYQQTPGQGLQFLFEYFSETQRNKGNFPGRFSGRQFSNSRSEMNVSTLELGDSALYLCASSLAGDSGNTIYFGEGSWLTVV.